One and the same sample provided the 2 T cell receptor beta chains below, sequenced in a study of blood T cells in healthy people across ages. Sample-barcoded 5' priming and a J-beta primer mix drove a second PCR of about 7 to 11 cycles. TCRdb reanalysed the 5' RACE reads using MiXCR and keeps one entry per CDR3 protein. The sample comprises about 570,000 distinct CDR3 sequences, 27% of which are singletons, and approximately 18% rests with the top ten. Sequencing was performed on blood. The receptors here all came from a woman in her seventies in good health.

This rearrangement joins TRBV7-2 to TRBJ2-7; a weak D match, TRBD2 (6 bases). CDR1 and CDR2 (germline): SGHTA, FQGNSA. The V end lost 4 bases, the J end lost 8 bases, and 24 bases lay between the germline ends. This CDR3 contains 16 residues. The CDR3 region is CASSYLGAGNSDKQYF. DNA for the CDR3: TGTGCCAGCAGCTACCTTGGAGCGGGTAATAGTGATAAGCAGTACTTC.

Worth noting for this clonotype: A read error may explain this, as a much larger clone is one base away. The CDR3 loop reads CASSRLRDPYNEQFF. In DNA form, the CDR3 reads TGTGCCAGCAGCCGCTTGAGGGACCCTTACAATGAGCAGTTCTTC. The chain joins TRBV14 to TRBJ2-1; possibly TRBD1 or TRBD2 for D (5 bases each). V was clipped by 4 bases and J by 4 bases, with 14 bases between them. This CDR3 has 15 residues. The germline V gene encodes CDR1 SGHDN and CDR2 FVKESK.